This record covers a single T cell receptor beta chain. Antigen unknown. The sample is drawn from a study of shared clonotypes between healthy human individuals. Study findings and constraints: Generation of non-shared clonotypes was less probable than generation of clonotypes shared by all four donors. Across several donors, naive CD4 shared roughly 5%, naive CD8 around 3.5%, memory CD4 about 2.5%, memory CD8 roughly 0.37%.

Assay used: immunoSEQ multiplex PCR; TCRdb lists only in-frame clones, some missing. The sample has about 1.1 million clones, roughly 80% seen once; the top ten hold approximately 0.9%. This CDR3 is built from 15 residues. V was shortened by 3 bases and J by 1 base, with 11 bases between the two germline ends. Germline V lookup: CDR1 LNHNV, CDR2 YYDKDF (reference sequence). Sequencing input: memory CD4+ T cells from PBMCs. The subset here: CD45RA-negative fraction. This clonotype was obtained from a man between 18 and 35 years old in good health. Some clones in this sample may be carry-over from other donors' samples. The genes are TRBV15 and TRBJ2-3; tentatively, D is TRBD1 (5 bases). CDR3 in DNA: TGTGCCACCAGCAGGGACAAAGGGGGCACAGATACGCAGTATTTT. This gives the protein CATSRDKGGTDTQYF.